This T cell receptor (beta chain) was profiled in a study of CD4 T cells in relation to SARS-CoV-2 and coronaviruses. CD4+ T cells from unexposed donors were obtained before the COVID-19 pandemic (2011-2018). After roughly ten days of culture, CD4+ T cells were isolated. Testing used SARS-CoV-2 S/N and four cold-coronavirus spikes on unexposed-donor CD4+ T cells, cells permitting. Here immunoSEQ multiplex PCR was the method, and the copy in TCRdb shows in-frame clones only, minus some. Of more than 15,000 clones listed, about 80% are singletons. In regard to this clone: Its antigen is unknown.

Trimming removed 4 bases from V and 6 bases from J; junction bases left unmatched: 0. The CDR3 has 12 residues. The germline V gene encodes CDR1 LNHDA and CDR2 SQIVND (reference sequence). The chain is built from TRBV19 and TRBJ2-1, with 7 bases identical to TRBD1. This TCR derives from a human donor in good health. Material: CD4+ T cells from PBMCs, cultured in vitro. The CDR3 DNA reads TGTGCCAGTAGTACAGGGGGCAATGAGCAGTTCTTC. Its translation: CASSTGGNEQFF.